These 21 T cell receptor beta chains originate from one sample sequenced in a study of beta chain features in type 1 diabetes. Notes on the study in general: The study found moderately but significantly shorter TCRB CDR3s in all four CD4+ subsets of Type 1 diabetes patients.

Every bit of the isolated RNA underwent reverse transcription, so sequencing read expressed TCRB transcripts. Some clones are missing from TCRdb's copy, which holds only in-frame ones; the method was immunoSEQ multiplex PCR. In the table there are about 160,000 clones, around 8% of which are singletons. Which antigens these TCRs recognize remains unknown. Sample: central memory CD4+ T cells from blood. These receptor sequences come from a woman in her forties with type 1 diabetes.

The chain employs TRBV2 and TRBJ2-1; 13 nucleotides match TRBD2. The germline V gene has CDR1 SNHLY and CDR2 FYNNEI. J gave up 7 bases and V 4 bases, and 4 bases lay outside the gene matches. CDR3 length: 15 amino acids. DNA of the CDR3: TGTGCCAGCAGTGGACTAGCGGGAGGAGGGAATGAGCAGTTCTTC. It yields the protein CASSGLAGGGNEQFF.

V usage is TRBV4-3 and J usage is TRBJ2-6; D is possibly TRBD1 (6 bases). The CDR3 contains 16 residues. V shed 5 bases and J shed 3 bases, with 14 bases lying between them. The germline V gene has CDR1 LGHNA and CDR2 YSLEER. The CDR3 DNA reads TGCGCCAGCAGCACCCAGGGGAACTATGGGGCCAACGTCCTGACTTTC. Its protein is CASSTQGNYGANVLTF.

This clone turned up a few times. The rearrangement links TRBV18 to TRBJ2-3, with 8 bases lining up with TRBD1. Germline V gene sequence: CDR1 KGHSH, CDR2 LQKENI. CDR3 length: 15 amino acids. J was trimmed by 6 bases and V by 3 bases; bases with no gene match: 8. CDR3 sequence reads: CASSPGQGVVDTQYF. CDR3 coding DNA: TGTGCCAGCTCACCTGGACAGGGAGTGGTCGATACGCAGTATTTT.

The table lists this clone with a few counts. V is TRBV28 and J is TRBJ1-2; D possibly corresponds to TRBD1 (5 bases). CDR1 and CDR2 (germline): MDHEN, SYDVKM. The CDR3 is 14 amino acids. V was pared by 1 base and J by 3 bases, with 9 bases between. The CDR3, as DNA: TGTGCCAGCAGTTTATTGGGGGGGGACTATGGCTACACCTTC. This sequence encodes CASSLLGGDYGYTF.

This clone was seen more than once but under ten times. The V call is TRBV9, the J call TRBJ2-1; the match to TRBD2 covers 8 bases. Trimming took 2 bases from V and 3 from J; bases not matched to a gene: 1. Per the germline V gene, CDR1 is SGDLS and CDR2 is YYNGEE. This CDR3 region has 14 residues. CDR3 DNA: TGTGCCAGCAGCGTGACTAGCGACTACAATGAGCAGTTCTTC. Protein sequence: CASSVTSDYNEQFF.

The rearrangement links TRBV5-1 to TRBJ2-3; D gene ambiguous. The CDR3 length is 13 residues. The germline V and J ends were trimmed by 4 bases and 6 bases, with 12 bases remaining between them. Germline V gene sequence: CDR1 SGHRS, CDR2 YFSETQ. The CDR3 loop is CASSAQNYDTQYF. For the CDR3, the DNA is TGCGCCAGCAGCGCCCAAAACTACGATACGCAGTATTTT.

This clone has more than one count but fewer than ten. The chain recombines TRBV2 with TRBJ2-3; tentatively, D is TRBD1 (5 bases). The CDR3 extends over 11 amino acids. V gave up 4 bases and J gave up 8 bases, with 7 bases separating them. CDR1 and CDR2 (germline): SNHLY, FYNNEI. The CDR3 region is CASSGGVTQYF. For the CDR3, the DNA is TGTGCCAGCAGTGGGGGCGTTACGCAGTATTTT.

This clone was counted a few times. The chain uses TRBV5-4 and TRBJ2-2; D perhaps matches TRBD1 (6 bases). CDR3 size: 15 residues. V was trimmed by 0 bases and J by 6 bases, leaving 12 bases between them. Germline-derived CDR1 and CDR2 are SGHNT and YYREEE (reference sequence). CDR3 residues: CASSLEVGQPGELFF. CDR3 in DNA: TGTGCCAGCAGCTTGGAGGTCGGACAGCCCGGGGAGCTGTTTTTT.

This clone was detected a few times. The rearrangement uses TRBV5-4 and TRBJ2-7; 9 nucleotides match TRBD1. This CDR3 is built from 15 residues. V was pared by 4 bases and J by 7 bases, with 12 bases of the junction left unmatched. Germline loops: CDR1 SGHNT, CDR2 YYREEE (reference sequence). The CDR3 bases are TGTGCCAGCAGCCCTTCCGGGACAGGGTTTTGGGAGCAGTACTTC. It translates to CASSPSGTGFWEQYF.

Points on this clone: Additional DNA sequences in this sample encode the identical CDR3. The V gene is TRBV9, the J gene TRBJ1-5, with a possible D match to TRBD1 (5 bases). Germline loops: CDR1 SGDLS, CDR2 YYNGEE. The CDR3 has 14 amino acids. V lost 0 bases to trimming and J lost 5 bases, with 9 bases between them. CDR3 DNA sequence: TGTGCCAGCAGCGTAGGATGGGGCGATCAGCCCCAGCATTTT. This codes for CASSVGWGDQPQHF.

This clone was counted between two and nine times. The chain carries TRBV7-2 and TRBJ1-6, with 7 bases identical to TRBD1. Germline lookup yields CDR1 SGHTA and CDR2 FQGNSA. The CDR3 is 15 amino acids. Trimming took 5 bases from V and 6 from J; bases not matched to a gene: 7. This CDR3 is CASSPRQGFNSPLHF. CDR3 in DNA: TGTGCCAGCAGCCCACGACAGGGTTTTAATTCACCCCTCCACTTT.

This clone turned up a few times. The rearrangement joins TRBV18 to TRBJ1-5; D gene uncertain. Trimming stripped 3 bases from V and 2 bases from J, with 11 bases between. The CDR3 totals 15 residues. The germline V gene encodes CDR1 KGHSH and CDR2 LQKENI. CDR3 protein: CASSPQEGGNQPQHF. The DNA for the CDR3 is TGTGCCAGCTCACCGCAGGAGGGTGGCAATCAGCCCCAGCATTTT.

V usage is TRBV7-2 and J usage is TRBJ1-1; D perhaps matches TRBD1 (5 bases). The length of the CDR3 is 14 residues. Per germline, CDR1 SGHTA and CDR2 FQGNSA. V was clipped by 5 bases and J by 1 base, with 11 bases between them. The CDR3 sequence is CASSLGGSNTEAFF. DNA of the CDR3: TGTGCCAGCAGCCTGGGGGGGTCGAACACTGAAGCTTTCTTT.

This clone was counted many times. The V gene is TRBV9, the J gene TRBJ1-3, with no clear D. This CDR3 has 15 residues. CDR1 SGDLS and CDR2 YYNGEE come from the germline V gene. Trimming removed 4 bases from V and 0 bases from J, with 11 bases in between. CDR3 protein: CASSSSRDSGNTIYF. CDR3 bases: TGTGCCAGCAGCTCATCTCGGGACTCTGGAAACACCATATATTTT.

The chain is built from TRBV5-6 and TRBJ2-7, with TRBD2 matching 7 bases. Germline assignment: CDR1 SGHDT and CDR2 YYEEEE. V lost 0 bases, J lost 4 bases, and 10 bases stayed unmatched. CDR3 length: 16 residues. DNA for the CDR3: TGTGCCAGCAGCTTGGGAAGGGCTAGCGGTGGATACGAGCAGTACTTC. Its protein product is CASSLGRASGGYEQYF.

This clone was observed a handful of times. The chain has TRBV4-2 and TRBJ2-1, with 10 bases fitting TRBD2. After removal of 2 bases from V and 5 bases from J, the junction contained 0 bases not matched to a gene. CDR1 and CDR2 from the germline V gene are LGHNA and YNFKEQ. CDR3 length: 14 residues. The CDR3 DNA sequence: TGTGCCAGCAGCCAAACTAGCGGGAACAATGAGCAGTTCTTC. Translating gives CASSQTSGNNEQFF.

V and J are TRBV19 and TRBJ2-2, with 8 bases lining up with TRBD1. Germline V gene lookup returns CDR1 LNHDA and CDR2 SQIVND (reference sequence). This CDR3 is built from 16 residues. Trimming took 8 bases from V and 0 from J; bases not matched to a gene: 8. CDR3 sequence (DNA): TGTGCCAGTTTCCCCTCGGACAGGGCGAACACCGGGGAGCTGTTTTTT. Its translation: CASFPSDRANTGELFF.

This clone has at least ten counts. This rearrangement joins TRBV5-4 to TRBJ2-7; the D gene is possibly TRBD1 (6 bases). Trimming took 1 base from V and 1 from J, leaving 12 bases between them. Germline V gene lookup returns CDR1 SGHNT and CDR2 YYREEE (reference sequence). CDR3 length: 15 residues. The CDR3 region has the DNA TGTGCCAGCAGCTTGAATAACAGGGTATCCTACGAGCAGTACTTC. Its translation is CASSLNNRVSYEQYF.

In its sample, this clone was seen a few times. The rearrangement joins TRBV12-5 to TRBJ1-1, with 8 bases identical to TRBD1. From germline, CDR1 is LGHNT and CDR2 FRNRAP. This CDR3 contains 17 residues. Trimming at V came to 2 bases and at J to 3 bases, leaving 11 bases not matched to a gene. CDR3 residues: CASGLSPGQGGHTEAFF. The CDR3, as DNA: TGTGCTAGTGGTTTGTCCCCCGGACAGGGCGGTCACACTGAAGCTTTCTTT.

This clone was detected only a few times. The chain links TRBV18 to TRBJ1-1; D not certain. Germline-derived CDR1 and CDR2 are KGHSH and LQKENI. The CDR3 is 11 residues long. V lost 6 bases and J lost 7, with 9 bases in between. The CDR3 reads CASSSAVEAFF. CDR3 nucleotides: TGTGCCAGCTCCAGTGCGGTTGAAGCTTTCTTT.

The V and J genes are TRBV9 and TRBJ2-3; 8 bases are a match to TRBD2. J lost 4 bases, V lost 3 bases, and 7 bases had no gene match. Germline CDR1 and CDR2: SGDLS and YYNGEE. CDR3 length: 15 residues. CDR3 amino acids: CASSDSGEGSDTQYF. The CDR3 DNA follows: TGTGCCAGCAGCGATAGCGGGGAGGGCTCAGATACGCAGTATTTT.